This T cell receptor beta chain stems from a study of blood T cell repertoires in COVID-19. TCRdb's copy holds only in-frame clones and misses some; the assay was immunoSEQ multiplex PCR. This sample has under 350,000 clones, with approximately 86% found just once. In terms of age and location, participants ranged from roughly 18 to 90 years and lived in fewer than 30 US areas. V dropped 0 bases and J dropped 1 base, with 11 bases sitting between them. The CDR3 covers 16 residues. Germline CDR1 is SGHAT and CDR2 is FQNNGV. V is TRBV11-2 and J is TRBJ2-3; perhaps TRBD1 as D (6 bases). The sequenced sample was PBMCs or T cells enriched from blood (not recorded which). This TCR was sampled from a young woman who had recovered from COVID-19. The DNA for the CDR3 is TGTGCCAGCAGCTTAGAGCTGGGGGCCGGCACAGATACGCAGTATTTT. This sequence encodes CASSLELGAGTDTQYF.